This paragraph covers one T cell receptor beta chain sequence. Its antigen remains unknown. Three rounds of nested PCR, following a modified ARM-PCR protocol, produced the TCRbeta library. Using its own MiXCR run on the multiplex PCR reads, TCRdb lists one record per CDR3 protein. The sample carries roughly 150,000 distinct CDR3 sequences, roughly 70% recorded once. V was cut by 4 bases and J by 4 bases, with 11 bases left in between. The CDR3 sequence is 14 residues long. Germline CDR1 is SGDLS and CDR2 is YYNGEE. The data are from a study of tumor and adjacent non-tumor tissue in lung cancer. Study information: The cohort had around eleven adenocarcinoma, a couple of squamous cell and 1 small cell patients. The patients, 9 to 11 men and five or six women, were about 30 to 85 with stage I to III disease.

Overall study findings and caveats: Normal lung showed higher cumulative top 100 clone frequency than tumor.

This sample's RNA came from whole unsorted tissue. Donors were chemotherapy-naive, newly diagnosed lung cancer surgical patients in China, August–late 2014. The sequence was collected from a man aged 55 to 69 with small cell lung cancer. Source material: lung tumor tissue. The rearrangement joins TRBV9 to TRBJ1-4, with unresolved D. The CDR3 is CASSPLTFNEKLFF. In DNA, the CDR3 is TGTGCCAGCAGCCCTCTAACTTTTAATGAAAAACTGTTTTTT.